The 32 T cell receptor beta chains presented below share a single source sample, sequenced in a study of shared clonotypes between healthy human individuals. Method: immunoSEQ multiplex PCR; TCRdb's copy keeps in-frame clones and lacks some. The sample has about 1 million clones, roughly 75% seen once. Sequenced material: memory CD4+ T cells sorted from blood. This sample's subset: CD45RA-negative fraction. All receptors come from a man aged 18 to 30 in good health.

This clone has only one observation. CDR3 bases: TGTGCCAGCAGTTACTCGGGACAGGATAAAGATACGCAGTATTTT. Translated: CASSYSGQDKDTQYF. This rearrangement joins TRBV6-6 to TRBJ2-3; 8 nucleotides match TRBD1. CDR1 and CDR2 (germline): MNHNY, SVGAGI (reference sequence). The CDR3 has 15 amino acids. Trimming cost V 0 bases and J 5 bases; bases outside gene matches: 4.

The chain carries TRBV5-5 and TRBJ2-6; the D is unclear. V was shortened by 0 bases and J by 2 bases, with 6 bases between the two germline ends. Germline values: CDR1 SGHKS, CDR2 YYEKEE (reference sequence). The CDR3 totals 15 residues. The CDR3 region is CASSLDVTGANVLTF. CDR3 nucleotides: TGTGCCAGCAGCTTGGACGTCACTGGGGCCAACGTCCTGACTTTC.

On this clone: This may be a read error: a much more frequent sequence differs by one nucleotide. The sample holds other DNA sequences that translate to the same CDR3. The chain joins TRBV20-1 to TRBJ1-1; possibly TRBD1 for D (6 bases). This CDR3 is built from 11 residues. CDR1 is DFQATT, CDR2 SNEGSKA, per germline (reference sequence). CDR3 coding DNA: TGCAGGGTTGAACAGGGCCCTGAAGCTTTCTTT. Residues: CRVEQGPEAFF.

This rearrangement joins TRBV7-9 to TRBJ2-3; D is perhaps TRBD1 or TRBD2 (6 bases each). Germline CDR1 reads SEHNR; CDR2 reads FQNEAQ (reference sequence). Trimming cost V 7 bases and J 7 bases, with 18 bases left between them. This CDR3 contains 14 residues. The CDR3 here is CASKYGGQLHTQYF. CDR3 sequence (DNA): TGTGCCAGCAAATACGGGGGCCAACTGCATACGCAGTATTTT.

V is TRBV12-5 and J is TRBJ1-1, with D maybe TRBD1 (5 bases). Germline V CDR1 and CDR2: LGHNT, FRNRAP. The CDR3 runs 15 residues. V was pared by 0 bases and J by 6 bases, with 14 bases between. Here the CDR3 reads CASGLVHGGVAEAFF. The DNA of the CDR3 is TGTGCTAGTGGTTTGGTACATGGGGGTGTCGCTGAAGCTTTCTTT.

This chain joins TRBV7-9 and TRBJ2-7; D is perhaps TRBD1 (6 bases). The CDR3 covers 12 residues. Looked up from germline, CDR1 is SEHNR and CDR2 is FQNEAQ (reference sequence). Trimming took off 4 bases at V and 5 bases at J, with 9 bases between the two ends. CDR3 sequence: CASSWGQNEQYF. The CDR3 DNA reads as TGTGCCAGCAGCTGGGGGCAGAACGAGCAGTACTTC.

The genes are TRBV25-1 and TRBJ2-5, with TRBD2 identical over 9 bases. With V trimmed by 5 bases and J by 0 bases, 4 bases remained unmatched. The CDR3 has 15 residues. Germline V CDR1 and CDR2: MGHDK, SYGVNS. CDR3 region: CASSFLAGNQETQYF. In DNA form, the CDR3 reads TGTGCCAGCAGTTTTCTAGCGGGGAACCAAGAGACCCAGTACTTC.

The genes are TRBV4-2 and TRBJ2-4; TRBD1 is a possible D gene (6 bases). The ends were cut back, 0 bases at V and 1 base at J, with 13 bases in the middle. This CDR3 comprises 17 residues. Germline V CDR1 and CDR2: LGHNA, YNFKEQ. The CDR3, as DNA: TGTGCCAGCAGCCAAGATAAGGGGGAACTGGCCAAAAACATTCAGTACTTC. Its translation is CASSQDKGELAKNIQYF.

V is TRBV10-1 and J is TRBJ2-1; D is unresolved. Trimming stripped 4 bases from V and 4 bases from J, with 8 bases between. The CDR3 runs to 13 residues. Germline-derived CDR1 and CDR2 are WNHNN and SYGVQD (reference sequence). In DNA, the CDR3 is TGCGCCAGCAGTGGGCAACAGTACAATGAGCAGTTCTTC. As protein: CASSGQQYNEQFF.

The rearrangement links TRBV29-1 to TRBJ2-3; TRBD2 aligns across 7 bases. V was pared by 7 bases and J by 8 bases, with 12 bases of the junction left unmatched. Per the germline V gene, CDR1 is SQVTM and CDR2 is ANQGSEA. The length of the CDR3 is 13 residues. The CDR3 loop reads CSAGEGKRATQYF. The CDR3 DNA sequence: TGCAGCGCGGGGGAGGGAAAGCGCGCTACGCAGTATTTT.

Only one count was recorded for this clone. The chain has TRBV6-1 and TRBJ1-4; D might be TRBD1 (5 bases). Deletions cut 4 bases from V and 0 bases from J, with 9 bases between. There are 15 residues in the CDR3. Germline V gene sequence: CDR1 MNHNS, CDR2 SASEGT. Here the CDR3 reads CASSVTEATNEKLFF. Written as DNA, the CDR3 is TGTGCCAGCAGTGTGACAGAAGCAACTAATGAAAAACTGTTTTTT.

The CDR3 region has the DNA TGTGCCAGCAGTGATCATGGGGTAGCCAAAAACATTCAGTACTTC. Translating gives CASSDHGVAKNIQYF. This sequence joins TRBV2 and TRBJ2-4, with D hard to call. V lost 3 bases and J 0 bases, leaving 9 bases between the germline ends. In germline, CDR1 is SNHLY, CDR2 FYNNEI. CDR3 length: 15 residues.

The chain uses TRBV5-1 and TRBJ2-5, with 8 bases that match TRBD2. There are 16 residues in the CDR3. Germline values: CDR1 SGHRS, CDR2 YFSETQ. With V trimmed by 0 bases and J by 5 bases, 9 bases remained unmatched. Here the CDR3 DNA reads TGCGCCAGCAGCTTGGGAACCAGCGGGAGTGCGGAGACCCAGTACTTC. Translating gives CASSLGTSGSAETQYF. Full variable domain (rest looked up from reference TRBV5-1 and TRBJ2-5): KAGVTQTPRYLIKTRGQQVTLSCSPISGHRSVSWYQQTPGQGLQFLFEYFSETQRNKGNFPGRFSGRQFSNSRSEMNVSTLELGDSALYLCASSLGTSGSAETQYFGPGTRLLVL.

The V call is TRBV2, the J call TRBJ1-5; the D gene is possibly TRBD1 (6 bases). V was clipped by 7 bases and J by 2 bases, with 9 bases between them. The CDR3 is made up of 13 amino acids. Germline lookup yields CDR1 SNHLY and CDR2 FYNNEI. The chain's CDR3 is CASKDSGNQPQHF. CDR3 bases: TGTGCCAGCAAGGACAGTGGCAATCAGCCCCAGCATTTT.

The chain employs TRBV5-6 and TRBJ2-7; D remains unclear. The CDR3 sequence is 14 residues long. The germline CDR1 and CDR2 sequences are SGHDT and YYEEEE. V lost 5 bases and J 3 bases, leaving 15 bases between the germline ends. CDR3 protein: CASSLSPRNYEQYF. DNA of the CDR3: TGTGCCAGCAGTTTGTCACCCCGCAACTACGAGCAGTACTTC.

The V call is TRBV4-2, the J call TRBJ2-7; D remains ambiguous. Germline loops: CDR1 LGHNA, CDR2 YNFKEQ. This CDR3 is built from 14 residues. CDR3 residues: CASSQDGSLGPFAV. DNA of the CDR3: TGTGCCAGCAGCCAAGATGGATCGCTTGGGCCGTTCGCCGTC.

This clone was counted a single time. The CDR3 sequence: CAWKTPGRNYGYTF. The CDR3 DNA follows: TGTGCCTGGAAGACCCCGGGACGAAACTATGGCTACACCTTC. V is TRBV30 and J is TRBJ1-2; D possibly corresponds to TRBD1 (5 bases). The CDR3 has 14 amino acids. The germline V and J ends were trimmed by 4 bases and 2 bases, with 14 bases remaining between them. Germline CDR1 is GTSNPN and CDR2 is SVGIG (reference sequence). Supplemented by reference TRBV30 and TRBJ1-2, the full variable domain reads SQTIHQWPATLVQPVGSPLSLECTVEGTSNPNLYWYRQAAGRGLQLLFYSVGIGQISSEVPQNLSASRPQDRQFILSSKKLLLSDSGFYLCAWKTPGRNYGYTFGSGTRLTVV.

The chain is built from TRBV29-1 and TRBJ1-1, with D perhaps matching TRBD1 (5 bases). There are 11 residues in the CDR3. The germline gives CDR1 SQVTM, CDR2 ANQGSEA. Trimming took 7 bases from V and 5 from J, leaving 11 bases between them. The CDR3: CSAWDGTEAFF. The CDR3 bases are TGCAGCGCTTGGGACGGTACTGAAGCTTTCTTT.

CDR3 bases: TGTGCCAGCAGCGCAGCGGGTTCATACACCGGGGAGCTGTTTTTT. Translating gives CASSAAGSYTGELFF. The V and J genes are TRBV11-2 and TRBJ2-2; possible D gene TRBD2, 6 bases. V was clipped by 5 bases and J by 3 bases, with 13 bases between them. CDR1 and CDR2 (germline): SGHAT, FQNNGV. The CDR3 contains 15 residues.

This chain joins TRBV5-6 and TRBJ1-6, with 9 bases lining up with TRBD1. Germline CDR1 reads SGHDT; CDR2 reads YYEEEE. The CDR3 extends over 16 amino acids. The J segment lost 9 bases and the V segment lost 1 base, leaving 8 bases of the junction unmatched. CDR3 in DNA: TGTGCCAGCAGCTTGAGGGGACAGGGTATTACTTCACCCCTCCACTTT. Amino acids: CASSLRGQGITSPLHF.

The rearrangement links TRBV5-6 to TRBJ2-2; 7 bases fit TRBD1. Germline CDR1 reads SGHDT; CDR2 reads YYEEEE. V dropped 2 bases and J dropped 0; count of bases not matched to a gene: 4. This CDR3 has 16 amino acids. CDR3 in DNA: TGTGCCAGCAGCTTTTCCGGGACAGCGAACACCGGGGAGCTGTTTTTT. It codes for CASSFSGTANTGELFF.

The chain couples TRBV10-3 to TRBJ2-1, with D possibly being TRBD1 (5 bases). The CDR3 runs 14 residues. V was pared by 10 bases and J by 0 bases, with 13 bases between. The germline CDR1 and CDR2 sequences are ENHRY and SYGVKD. The CDR3 here is CATQTDNSYNEQFF. The CDR3 DNA follows: TGTGCCACACAGACAGACAACTCCTACAATGAGCAGTTCTTC.

To note about this clone: Other DNA sequences in the same sample also yield this CDR3. The chain joins TRBV5-4 to TRBJ2-7; 11 bases line up with TRBD2. This CDR3 is built from 15 residues. CDR1 and CDR2 from the germline V gene are SGHNT and YYREEE (reference sequence). Germline trimming cut 1 base from V and 1 base from J; bases unmatched to any gene: 1. CDR3 sequence: CASSLTSGSSYEQYF. The CDR3 DNA sequence: TGTGCCAGCAGCTTGACTAGCGGGAGTTCCTACGAGCAGTACTTC.

The rearrangement links TRBV30 to TRBJ1-2; perhaps TRBD1 as D (5 bases). Germline lookup yields CDR1 GTSNPN and CDR2 SVGIG (reference sequence). CDR3 length: 14 amino acids. Trimming stripped 6 bases from V and 8 bases from J, with 22 bases between. In nucleotides, the CDR3 is TGTGCCTGTGCAGGGATTCGGAATTCTGGGGGCTACACCTTC. It translates to CACAGIRNSGGYTF.

The chain recombines TRBV4-3 with TRBJ2-1, with 16 bases that match TRBD2. This CDR3 has 19 amino acids. CDR1 and CDR2 (germline): LGHNA, YSLEER. The ends lost 3 bases at V and 0 bases at J; junction bases unmatched: 5. The CDR3 bases are TGCGCCAGCAGCCACGACGGGACTAGCGGGAGGGGCTCCTACAATGAGCAGTTCTTC. It is translated as CASSHDGTSGRGSYNEQFF.

V gene TRBV28 combines with J gene TRBJ1-1; possibly TRBD1 for D (6 bases). This CDR3 region has 12 residues. V lost 4 bases to trimming and J lost 5 bases, with 8 bases between them. Germline CDR1 and CDR2: MDHEN and SYDVKM. The CDR3 protein is CASSWQGTEAFF. CDR3 sequence (DNA): TGTGCCAGCAGTTGGCAGGGGACTGAAGCTTTCTTT.

The V gene is TRBV19, the J gene TRBJ1-1; TRBD1 aligns across 7 bases. The germline CDR1 and CDR2 sequences are LNHDA and SQIVND (reference sequence). The CDR3 runs 17 residues. Trimming removed 0 bases from V and 3 bases from J; junction bases left unmatched: 10. The CDR3 nucleotides are TGTGCCAGTAGTATAGATGGTCGACAGGGAGGACACACTGAAGCTTTCTTT. It specifies CASSIDGRQGGHTEAFF.

V and J are TRBV5-4 and TRBJ2-3, with a weak D call TRBD2 (5 bases). The CDR3 contains 13 residues. Trimming removed 5 bases at V and 5 bases at J, with 12 bases between. CDR1 SGHNT and CDR2 YYREEE come from the germline V gene (reference sequence). This chain's CDR3 is CASSTSRGDTQYF. The CDR3 DNA reads TGTGCCAGCAGTACTAGTCGGGGAGATACGCAGTATTTT. Drawing the rest from reference TRBV5-4 and TRBJ2-3, the complete variable domain is ETGVTQSPTHLIKTRGQQVTLRCSSQSGHNTVSWYQQALGQGPQFIFQYYREEENGRGNFPPRFSGLQFPNYSSELNVNALELDDSALYLCASSTSRGDTQYFGPGTRLTVL.

The chain links TRBV11-3 to TRBJ2-1; D may correspond to TRBD1 or TRBD2 (5 bases each). V lost 5 bases and J 6 bases, leaving 14 bases between the germline ends. The CDR3 totals 14 residues. Germline V gene lookup returns CDR1 SGHNT and CDR2 YENEEA. CDR3 loop: CASSRDPGGNEQFF. CDR3 coding DNA: TGTGCCAGCAGCCGGGACCCAGGCGGCAATGAGCAGTTCTTC.

This clone was picked up a small number of times. Other DNA sequences of this sample code for an identical CDR3. The chain couples TRBV7-2 to TRBJ2-7, with 12 positions matching TRBD2. V shed 2 bases and J 7 bases; nucleotides not matched to a gene: 6. The CDR3 runs 15 residues. Germline CDR1 is SGHTA and CDR2 is FQGNSA. CDR3 DNA sequence: TGTGCCAGCAGCTTACTAGCGGGAGGGCCGGGGGAGCAGTACTTC. Its translation is CASSLLAGGPGEQYF.

The chain recombines TRBV27 with TRBJ2-2; D ambiguous. Trimming left V 4 bases short and J 4 bases short, with 10 bases between. CDR1 and CDR2 (germline): MNHEY, SMNVEV (reference sequence). This CDR3 comprises 14 residues. The CDR3 DNA follows: TGTGCCAGCAGTTCCACCACGACCACCGGGGAGCTGTTTTTT. Its translation: CASSSTTTTGELFF.

The chain employs TRBV10-3 and TRBJ2-1; unclear D gene. This CDR3 contains 14 residues. V was clipped by 3 bases and J by 0 bases, with 6 bases between them. Looked up from germline, CDR1 is ENHRY and CDR2 is SYGVKD. The DNA for the CDR3 is TGTGCCATCAGTGATAGTAGCTCCTACAATGAGCAGTTCTTC. Amino acids: CAISDSSSYNEQFF.